This TCR beta chain was recovered during a study of STAT5B mutations in CD4+ large granular lymphocyte leukemia. A remark on this clone: Its antigen is not identified.

CDR1 and CDR2 from the germline V gene are SGHDT and YYEEEE. This CDR3 has 15 amino acids. V was pared by 1 base and J by 1 base, with 9 bases between. Sequenced by immunoSEQ multiplex PCR; TCRdb stores in-frame clones only, minus some. The sample records 20,000 or so clones, 84% being singletons. Study-wide findings and caveats: Patient CD4-sorted repertoires stayed more clonal than healthy ones after leukemic-clone removal. Top patient clones used TRBV06 genes more often: 8/27 versus 2/35 in controls.

This sequence was found in a human donor in good health. Input material: CD4+ T cells from blood buffy coats. The genes are TRBV5-6 and TRBJ1-5; D gene ambiguous. This chain's CDR3 is CASSLNRFSNQPQHF. In DNA form, the CDR3 reads TGTGCCAGCAGCTTGAACAGATTCAGCAATCAGCCCCAGCATTTT.